This is a list of T cell receptor beta chains from one sample in a study of identical twins. TCRdb independently ran MiXCR on the 5' RACE reads; one entry per CDR3 protein. Here the sample spans 450,000 or so distinct CDR3 sequences, around 24% being singletons. This sample was shared with a second study, whose subject was T cells expressing NK-cell markers.

Sequenced: CD4+ T cells sorted from blood. These receptors all stem from a young woman in good health. Each CDR3 is given with its conserved first and last residue. The order of the fields is J gene, D gene, clone size, V gene, CDR3 DNA, CDR3 protein. D genes are given only for firm matches. Size values are once, few and many counts, or a class for expanded clones, and some rows have none.

J: TRBJ2-7
D: -
size: -
V: TRBV6-2/TRBV6-3
DNA: TGTGCCAGCAACCTAGGGGGGATCTCCTACGAGCAGTACTTC
CDR3: CASNLGGISYEQYF

J: TRBJ2-1
D: -
size: few
V: TRBV20-1
DNA: TGCAGTGCAAACGCCGATAACTCCTACAATGAGCAGTTCTTC
CDR3: CSANADNSYNEQFF

J: TRBJ2-3
D: -
size: -
V: TRBV2
DNA: TGTGCCAGTCAGGGTACTAGCACAGATACGCAGTATTTT
CDR3: CASQGTSTDTQYF

J: TRBJ1-5
D: -
size: -
V: TRBV12-3/TRBV12-4
DNA: TGTGCCAGCAGTTTTGATGGATGGGGGAACAATCAGCCCCAGCATTTT
CDR3: CASSFDGWGNNQPQHF

J: TRBJ2-5
D: TRBD2
size: many
V: TRBV20-1
DNA: TGCAGCGCTCCCCGCCGTCGGGGGGGCCAAGAGACCCAGTACTTC
CDR3: CSAPRRRGGQETQYF

J: TRBJ2-7
D: TRBD1
size: -
V: TRBV20-1
DNA: TGCAGTGCTGAGGACCGGACAGGGACGGGATACGAGCAGTACTTC
CDR3: CSAEDRTGTGYEQYF

J: TRBJ2-5
D: TRBD2
size: -
V: TRBV12-3/TRBV12-4
DNA: TGTGCCAGCAGCTTTAGGCGACAGGGATGGGGGCGGGAGGGAGAGACCCAGTACTTC
CDR3: CASSFRRQGWGREGETQYF

J: TRBJ2-3
D: TRBD2
size: -
V: TRBV2
DNA: TGTGCCAGCAGAGGCGGACTAGCGGGAGCCGTAGATACGCAGTATTTT
CDR3: CASRGGLAGAVDTQYF

J: TRBJ1-1
D: -
size: -
V: TRBV7-6
DNA: TGTGCCAGCAGCTTAGCGTCGGGGGGGCGGAACACTGAAGCTTTCTTT
CDR3: CASSLASGGRNTEAFF

J: TRBJ2-1
D: TRBD2
size: -
V: TRBV25-1
DNA: TGTGCCAGCAGATCGGGGGGCTACAATGAGCAGTTCTTC
CDR3: CASRSGGYNEQFF

J: TRBJ2-7
D: -
size: few
V: TRBV20-1
DNA: TGCAGTATAACCCCCGGCTCCTACTACGAGCAGTACTTC
CDR3: CSITPGSYYEQYF

J: TRBJ1-1
D: -
size: -
V: TRBV20-1
DNA: TGCAGTGCTAGTCCTGGACAGCGAATGAACACTGAAGCTTTCTTT
CDR3: CSASPGQRMNTEAFF

J: TRBJ2-5
D: TRBD2
size: few
V: TRBV10-3
DNA: TGTGCCATCAGTGACTCGGGAGGCTCCCCAACCCAGTACTTC
CDR3: CAISDSGGSPTQYF

J: TRBJ2-3
D: -
size: -
V: TRBV9
DNA: TGTGCCAGCAGCGTAGATCAGGGAACGCAGTATTTT
CDR3: CASSVDQGTQYF

J: TRBJ2-1
D: -
size: -
V: TRBV5-1
DNA: TGCGCCAGCAGCTTTTTTGACAGAGGGGATGAGCAGTTCTTC
CDR3: CASSFFDRGDEQFF

J: TRBJ2-1
D: -
size: few
V: TRBV10-3
DNA: TGTGCCATCAGTGAGTCATCCAACAATGAGCAGTTCTTC
CDR3: CAISESSNNEQFF

J: TRBJ1-2
D: TRBD1
size: many
V: TRBV12-3/TRBV12-4
DNA: TGTGCCAGCAGGGCAGGGGGGCCTAACTATGGCTACACCTTC
CDR3: CASRAGGPNYGYTF

J: TRBJ2-2
D: -
size: few
V: TRBV10-2
DNA: TGCGCCAGCAGATGGGCTGCGAACACCGGGGAGCTGTTTTTT
CDR3: CASRWAANTGELFF

J: TRBJ2-2
D: -
size: few
V: TRBV12-3/TRBV12-4
DNA: TGTGCCAGCAGAAGGCAGGGGAGGGGCACCGGGGAGCTGTTTTTT
CDR3: CASRRQGRGTGELFF

J: TRBJ2-3
D: -
size: -
V: TRBV7-8
DNA: TGTGCCAGCAGCTTAGCGGGCGGGGAAGATACGCAGTATTTT
CDR3: CASSLAGGEDTQYF

J: TRBJ2-7
D: -
size: -
V: TRBV20-1
DNA: TGCAGTGCTCTGTCGGGTTGGGGGACCTACGAGCAGTACTTC
CDR3: CSALSGWGTYEQYF

J: TRBJ2-3
D: TRBD2
size: few
V: TRBV11-2
DNA: TGTGCCAGCAGCTCGCTCGGACTAGCGGGAAACACGCAGTATTTT
CDR3: CASSSLGLAGNTQYF

J: TRBJ2-6
D: TRBD1
size: -
V: TRBV20-1
DNA: TGCAGTGCTAGTAAACAGGGGTCCAACGTCCTGACTTTC
CDR3: CSASKQGSNVLTF

J: TRBJ2-5
D: -
size: -
V: TRBV11-3
DNA: TGTGCCAGCGGGGCGAATCAAGAGACCCAGTACTTC
CDR3: CASGANQETQYF

J: TRBJ1-1
D: -
size: few
V: TRBV7-6
DNA: TGTGCCAGCAGCGAGTTTATTCACACTGAAGCTTTCTTT
CDR3: CASSEFIHTEAFF

J: TRBJ2-7
D: -
size: -
V: TRBV11-3
DNA: TGTGCCAGCAGCCGACCTGACAGCCTCGGGGAGCAGTACTTC
CDR3: CASSRPDSLGEQYF

J: TRBJ1-2
D: TRBD1
size: few
V: TRBV5-1
DNA: TGCGCCAGCAGCCTTATGGAGGACAGGGGCGTCGTTCGGGACTATGGCTACACCTTC
CDR3: CASSLMEDRGVVRDYGYTF

J: TRBJ2-3
D: TRBD2
size: -
V: TRBV20-1
DNA: TGCAGTGCTAGCCTTGGGCTAGCGGGAGGATTTTGGACCACAGATACGCAGTATTTT
CDR3: CSASLGLAGGFWTTDTQYF

J: TRBJ1-2
D: TRBD1
size: many
V: TRBV29-1
DNA: TGCAGCGCTACCACCATGCCAGGCACAGGGGACGGCTACACCTTC
CDR3: CSATTMPGTGDGYTF

J: TRBJ2-4
D: TRBD2
size: -
V: TRBV5-1
DNA: TGCGCCAGCAGCTTTCGCGGGGGGCAGGTGGAAAACATTCAGTACTTC
CDR3: CASSFRGGQVENIQYF

J: TRBJ2-3
D: TRBD2
size: -
V: TRBV7-3
DNA: TGTGCCAGCAGCCTAAGCGGACTAGCGAGAACAGATACGCAGTATTTT
CDR3: CASSLSGLARTDTQYF

J: TRBJ2-7
D: -
size: -
V: TRBV3-1
DNA: TGTGCCAGCAGCCAAGAATTGGGCGAGCAGTACTTC
CDR3: CASSQELGEQYF

J: TRBJ1-1
D: -
size: -
V: TRBV19
DNA: TGTGCCAGTAGCCCTGTGAGGGACACTGAAGCTTTCTTT
CDR3: CASSPVRDTEAFF

J: TRBJ2-2
D: -
size: -
V: TRBV20-1
DNA: TGCAGTGCTAGAGATTTGGGGGCCGGGGAGCTGTTTTTT
CDR3: CSARDLGAGELFF

J: TRBJ2-3
D: -
size: -
V: TRBV5-1
DNA: TGCGCCAGCAGCTCCCGGGACAAGTCTCTCGATACGCAGTATTTT
CDR3: CASSSRDKSLDTQYF

J: TRBJ2-7
D: -
size: -
V: TRBV27
DNA: TGTGCCAGCACCCACGGGCGTAGCGGAGATGCCCCCCGCGGAGAGCAGTACTTC
CDR3: CASTHGRSGDAPRGEQYF

J: TRBJ2-5
D: -
size: -
V: TRBV30
DNA: TGTGCCTGGTCGCCGGCTGGGGAGACCCAGTACTTC
CDR3: CAWSPAGETQYF

J: TRBJ1-1
D: TRBD1
size: -
V: TRBV6-5
DNA: TGTGCCAGCAGTTTCCGAACACAGGGGGCCGACACTGAAGCTTTCTTT
CDR3: CASSFRTQGADTEAFF

J: TRBJ2-1
D: TRBD2
size: -
V: TRBV5-8
DNA: TGTGCCAGCAACCGAGGAGCGGGAGGGCCTACCGATGAGCAGTTCTTC
CDR3: CASNRGAGGPTDEQFF

J: TRBJ2-3
D: TRBD2
size: -
V: TRBV20-1
DNA: TGCAGTGCTGCCCGGGGACTAGCGGGAGGGACAGATACGCAGTATTTT
CDR3: CSAARGLAGGTDTQYF

J: TRBJ2-7
D: -
size: few
V: TRBV6-1
DNA: TGTGCCAGCAGAAGACGACCGGGACTCCGCTCCACCTACGAGCAGTACTTC
CDR3: CASRRRPGLRSTYEQYF

J: TRBJ2-7
D: TRBD2
size: few
V: TRBV5-1
DNA: TGCGCCAGCAGCTCGGGGTCGGCGGGAGTCTACGAGCAGTACTTC
CDR3: CASSSGSAGVYEQYF

J: TRBJ2-7
D: -
size: -
V: TRBV3-1
DNA: TGTGCCAGCAGGAAGGACAGCCACTACGAGCAGTACTTC
CDR3: CASRKDSHYEQYF

J: TRBJ2-7
D: TRBD2
size: few
V: TRBV29-1
DNA: TGCAGCGTGACTAGCGGGACCTACGAGCAGTACTTC
CDR3: CSVTSGTYEQYF

J: TRBJ2-7
D: TRBD2
size: -
V: TRBV6-2/TRBV6-3
DNA: TGTGCCAGCAGACAATCCGGGACTAGCGGGAGCGGCGAGCAGTACTTC
CDR3: CASRQSGTSGSGEQYF

J: TRBJ2-2
D: TRBD2
size: -
V: TRBV7-6
DNA: TGTGCCAGCAGCCGACTAGCGGGACACACCGGGGAGCTGTTTTTT
CDR3: CASSRLAGHTGELFF

J: TRBJ2-1
D: -
size: -
V: TRBV7-2
DNA: TGTGCCAGCAGCCAGGGGGGAGGGCGCCCCCATGGGCAGTTCTTC
CDR3: CASSQGGGRPHGQFF

J: TRBJ1-2
D: TRBD1
size: many
V: TRBV12-3/TRBV12-4
DNA: TGTGCCAGTAGGACAGGGACAGGCTATGGCTACACCTTC
CDR3: CASRTGTGYGYTF

J: TRBJ2-7
D: TRBD1
size: few
V: TRBV7-6
DNA: TGTGCCAGCAGCTTAAATTGGGGACAGATACCGATATTC
CDR3: CASSLNWGQIPIF

J: TRBJ2-5
D: -
size: -
V: TRBV7-3
DNA: TGTGCCAGCAGCTTAACTGTGGGAGAGACCCAGTACTTC
CDR3: CASSLTVGETQYF

J: TRBJ2-3
D: -
size: -
V: TRBV12-3/TRBV12-4
DNA: TGTGCCAGCAGTGTAGGGGTTTCGACAGATACGCAGTATTTT
CDR3: CASSVGVSTDTQYF

J: TRBJ1-6
D: -
size: few
V: TRBV20-1
DNA: TGCAGTGCTAGACTAAAGGGATGGGCTGATTCACCCCTCCACTTT
CDR3: CSARLKGWADSPLHF

J: TRBJ2-7
D: -
size: few
V: TRBV12-3/TRBV12-4
DNA: TGTGCCAGCAGTTTAGACGCGGTCTCCTACGAGCAGTACTTC
CDR3: CASSLDAVSYEQYF

J: TRBJ2-1
D: TRBD2
size: few
V: TRBV5-1
DNA: TGCGCCAGCAGCTTGACGACGGGAGGGAATGAGCAGTTCTTC
CDR3: CASSLTTGGNEQFF

J: TRBJ1-1
D: -
size: few
V: TRBV10-2
DNA: TGCGCCAGCAGAAACACAGGGATGAACACTGAAGCTTTCTTT
CDR3: CASRNTGMNTEAFF